The source of this T cell receptor (beta chain) is a study of T cells in localized non-small cell lung cancer. Study results and limitations: Turning up in adjacent lung were a median approximately 60 of the top 100 tumor clones. Prolonged overall survival went with higher T cell density in the blood. Clonality peaked in uninvolved adjacent lung rather than tumor. Since sequencing was restricted to only one region of the tumor, intratumor heterogeneity remains a possibility.

About this clone: The antigen is unknown.

Between the trimmed V and J ends, which lost 3 bases and 4 bases, there was a span of 17 bases. CDR1 is SGHNT and CDR2 is YYREEE in the germline V gene (reference sequence). The CDR3 consists of 16 residues. This table comes from immunoSEQ multiplex PCR, and its TCRdb copy is limited to in-frame clones, with some not included. The profile shows some 15,000 clones, around 90% of them singletons. The chain uses TRBV5-4 and TRBJ1-3; TRBD1 might be the D (5 bases). The sequencing used peripheral blood mononuclear cells, collected before any cancer treatment. The TCR sequence derives from a woman aged 35-75 years with stage III lung adenocarcinoma. In DNA, the CDR3 is TGTGCCAGCAGCTCTGGGACGGGGGGAATAGGAAACACCATATATTTT. It is translated as CASSSGTGGIGNTIYF. Filled out from reference TRBV5-4 and TRBJ1-3, the complete variable domain reads ETGVTQSPTHLIKTRGQQVTLRCSSQSGHNTVSWYQQALGQGPQFIFQYYREEENGRGNFPPRFSGLQFPNYSSELNVNALELDDSALYLCASSSGTGGIGNTIYFGEGSWLTVV.